What follows are 24 T cell receptor beta chains derived from one specimen sequenced in a study of shared clonotypes between healthy human individuals. The assay was immunoSEQ multiplex PCR, and TCRdb's table has in-frame clones only and misses some. The table records 2 million to 2.5 million clones, approximately 95% of them present only once. Positive CCR7 selection of CD45RO-negative cells yielded the naive CD8 cells, and terminally differentiated effector memory CD45RA+ cells were excluded. Material: naive CD8+ T cells sorted from blood. These receptors were collected from a man younger than 30 in good health.

V usage is TRBV29-1 and J usage is TRBJ2-3; the D gene is possibly TRBD1 (5 bases). CDR3 length: 18 residues. Germline V lookup: CDR1 SQVTM, CDR2 ANQGSEA. V shed 2 bases and J shed 3 bases, with 24 bases lying between them. DNA for the CDR3: TGCAGCGTTGAATATATAAGGGGCCCAGACGGATATACAGATACGCAGTATTTT. Its translation: CSVEYIRGPDGYTDTQYF.

V is TRBV19 and J is TRBJ2-2; D is uncertain. The CDR3 runs 16 residues. Trimming pared 2 bases from V and 0 bases from J, leaving 10 bases between. Germline V gene lookup returns CDR1 LNHDA and CDR2 SQIVND (reference sequence). The DNA for the CDR3 is TGTGCCAGTAGTATACTGTACCCGGCGAACACCGGGGAGCTGTTTTTT. It codes for CASSILYPANTGELFF.

The CDR3, as DNA: TGTGCCAGCAGCCCGCTCGGGGACCCACCTAACTATGGCTACACCTTC. It specifies CASSPLGDPPNYGYTF. V is TRBV11-2 and J is TRBJ1-2, with D maybe TRBD1 (5 bases). CDR1 and CDR2 (germline): SGHAT, FQNNGV. Between the trimmed V and J ends, which lost 5 bases and 0 bases, there was a span of 16 bases. The CDR3 has 16 amino acids.

As concerns this clone: The same CDR3 is also encoded by other DNA sequences in this sample. The V gene is TRBV5-1, the J gene TRBJ2-3; 9 bases map to TRBD1. Trimming took 1 base from V and 2 from J; bases not matched to a gene: 5. This CDR3 has 16 residues. Germline CDR1 SGHRS, CDR2 YFSETQ. CDR3 nucleotides: TGCGCCAGCAGCTTGCAGGGACAGGGAGCCACAGATACGCAGTATTTT. Encoded protein: CASSLQGQGATDTQYF.

This chain connects TRBV9 to TRBJ2-7; 16 bases map to TRBD2. Germline loops: CDR1 SGDLS, CDR2 YYNGEE. CDR3 length: 17 amino acids. Losses at the gene ends were 4 bases for V and 0 bases for J; bases not matched to a gene: 4. In nucleotides, the CDR3 is TGTGCCAGCAGCCCGGGACTAGCGGGGGGGGACTCCTACGAGCAGTACTTC. It encodes CASSPGLAGGDSYEQYF.

The CDR3 DNA is TGCGCCAGCAGTGAGATAGGTAGAGATACGCAGTATTTT. It translates to CASSEIGRDTQYF. This chain connects TRBV10-2 to TRBJ2-3; D is uncertain. With 2 bases removed from V and 5 bases from J, the gap between germline ends came to 8 bases. CDR3 length: 13 amino acids. Germline CDR1 WSHSY, CDR2 SAAADI.

Here the CDR3 DNA reads TGTGCCAGCAGTGGCGGACTAGCGGGGTACAATGAGCAGTTCTTC. This codes for CASSGGLAGYNEQFF. The rearrangement joins TRBV6-1 to TRBJ2-1; 12 bases are shared with TRBD2. With V trimmed by 4 bases and J by 4 bases, 2 bases remained unmatched. Germline-derived CDR1 and CDR2 are MNHNS and SASEGT. This CDR3 spans 15 amino acids.

This clone was counted once. The chain uses TRBV29-1 and TRBJ1-4; 9 bases map to TRBD1. The germline V gene has CDR1 SQVTM and CDR2 ANQGSEA. There are 17 residues in the CDR3. Trimming cost V 7 bases and J 1 base; bases outside gene matches: 13. CDR3 DNA: TGCAGCGCGATCGGACAGGGGCGCTTTCTAACTAATGAAAAACTGTTTTTT. Translation: CSAIGQGRFLTNEKLFF.

The chain links TRBV7-6 to TRBJ2-7, with D perhaps being TRBD1 or TRBD2 (5 bases each). Looked up from germline, CDR1 is SGHVS and CDR2 is FNYEAQ. The CDR3 contains 15 residues. V lost 0 bases, J lost 3 bases, and 12 bases lay in between. The CDR3 bases are TGTGCCAGCAGCTTAGCATTTGGGACCAACTACGAGCAGTACTTC. It specifies CASSLAFGTNYEQYF.

The rearrangement uses TRBV4-3 and TRBJ2-4; 7 bases fit TRBD2. This CDR3 spans 18 amino acids. V was pared by 0 bases and J by 6 bases, with 14 bases of the junction left unmatched. Germline V gene data show CDR1 as LGHNA and CDR2 as YSLEER. The CDR3 is CASSQEWLAEIPGNIQYF. DNA of the CDR3: TGCGCCAGCAGCCAAGAGTGGCTAGCGGAGATCCCGGGAAACATTCAGTACTTC.

The rearrangement joins TRBV7-9 to TRBJ1-2; TRBD1 agrees at 10 bases. The V segment lost 1 base and the J segment 5 bases; nucleotides outside the gene matches: 1. This CDR3 is 14 amino acids long. CDR1 is SEHNR and CDR2 is FQNEAQ in the germline V gene (reference sequence). CDR3 nucleotide sequence: TGTGCCAGCAGCTTAGAGGACAGGGGGTATGGCTACACCTTC. Its protein is CASSLEDRGYGYTF. Filled out from reference TRBV7-9 and TRBJ1-2, the complete variable domain reads DTGVSQNPRHKITKRGQNVTFRCDPISEHNRLYWYRQTLGQGPEFLTYFQNEAQLEKSRLLSDRFSAERPKGSFSTLEIQRTEQGDSAMYLCASSLEDRGYGYTFGSGTRLTVV.

V usage is TRBV9 and J usage is TRBJ2-7; the D is unclear. V was clipped by 4 bases and J by 2 bases, with 16 bases between them. This CDR3 contains 15 residues. The germline V gene has CDR1 SGDLS and CDR2 YYNGEE. CDR3 in amino acids: CASSLAASTPYEQYF. The CDR3 DNA is TGTGCCAGCAGCTTGGCGGCTTCAACTCCCTACGAGCAGTACTTC.

This clone was seen once. Other nucleotide sequences from this sample produce the same CDR3. CDR3 amino acids: CSGIGQGLNEQYF. Written as DNA, the CDR3 is TGCAGTGGGATAGGACAGGGTCTAAACGAGCAGTACTTC. The chain has TRBV29-1 and TRBJ2-7; 8 positions agree with TRBD1. The germline gives CDR1 SQVTM, CDR2 ANQGSEA. The CDR3 is 13 residues long.

The rearrangement joins TRBV10-3 to TRBJ2-2, with TRBD1 matching over 12 bases. With 3 bases clipped from V and 6 bases from J, the junction kept 5 bases outside the gene matches. Germline assignment: CDR1 ENHRY and CDR2 SYGVKD. This CDR3 region has 16 residues. The CDR3 DNA is TGTGCCATCAGTGATAGGGACAGGGGGCTCCCCGGGGAGCTGTTTTTT. It encodes CAISDRDRGLPGELFF.

The chain uses TRBV6-5 and TRBJ1-5; a possible D gene is TRBD1 (6 bases). The V end lost 7 bases, the J end lost 5 bases, and 18 bases lay between the germline ends. The CDR3 is 15 residues long. Looked up from germline, CDR1 is MNHEY and CDR2 is SVGAGI. CDR3 DNA: TGTGCCAGCAACCCTACTCTGGACAGCCATCAGCCCCAGCATTTT. Encoded protein: CASNPTLDSHQPQHF.

V and J are TRBV4-3 and TRBJ2-3; D not resolved. Germline V gene lookup returns CDR1 LGHNA and CDR2 YSLEER. The V gene lost 1 base and the J gene lost 6 bases, with 8 bases spanning the gap. This CDR3 is built from 13 residues. CDR3 bases: TGCGCCAGCAGCCAAGGGCCTCTCGATACGCAGTATTTT. It codes for CASSQGPLDTQYF.

This chain connects TRBV27 to TRBJ1-5; TRBD1 is a possible D gene (5 bases). CDR3 size: 15 residues. The germline CDR1 and CDR2 sequences are MNHEY and SMNVEV (reference sequence). Trimming cost V 5 bases and J 6 bases, with 17 bases left between them. The CDR3 nucleotides are TGTGCCAGCAGTCCCGCCCGGTGGGGGGGTCAGCCCCAGCATTTT. This sequence encodes CASSPARWGGQPQHF.

Regarding this clone: The germline gene is not matched at one end of the junction; a read error may be the cause. The genes are TRBV7-7 and TRBJ2-5; no clear D gene. CDR3 size: 15 residues. Germline CDR1 reads SSHAT; CDR2 reads FNYEAQ (reference sequence). CDR3 bases: TGTGCTAGCAGCTCACATTGGGGTTCTGGGGAGACCCAGTACTTC. Protein: CASSSHWGSGETQYF.

This rearrangement joins TRBV25-1 to TRBJ1-4, with D uncertain. The CDR3 has 14 residues. Trimming took off 3 bases at V and 5 bases at J, with 10 bases between the two ends. Germline V gene lookup returns CDR1 MGHDK and CDR2 SYGVNS. The chain's CDR3 is CASSEAYANEKLFF. The DNA for the CDR3 is TGTGCCAGCAGTGAGGCATACGCGAATGAAAAACTGTTTTTT.

The CDR3 coding sequence is TGTGCCAGCAGCCAAATAAGGGGGGCAGATACGCAGTATTTT. Protein product: CASSQIRGADTQYF. The chain recombines TRBV14 with TRBJ2-3; either TRBD1 or TRBD2 may supply D (6 bases each). Germline-derived CDR1 and CDR2 are SGHDN and FVKESK. CDR3 length equals 14 residues. V was pared by 2 bases and J by 4 bases, with 10 bases between.

Points on this clone: Other nucleotide sequences in the sample specify the same CDR3. J is TRBJ1-1 and V is TRBV7-9; no definite D call. The CDR3 extends over 12 amino acids. V lost 1 base to trimming and J lost 5 bases, with 5 bases between them. Germline V gene data show CDR1 as SEHNR and CDR2 as FQNEAQ (reference sequence). CDR3 bases: TGTGCCAGCAGCTTAGGGATAACTGAAGCTTTCTTT. Residues: CASSLGITEAFF.

A few counts support this clone. The V call is TRBV7-2, the J call TRBJ2-2; 11 positions match TRBD2. The CDR3 runs to 18 residues. Germline V lookup: CDR1 SGHTA, CDR2 FQGNSA. V was clipped by 0 bases and J by 8 bases; unmatched bases: 11. For the CDR3, the DNA is TGTGCCAGCAGCTTAGCGGTCGTCACTAGCGGGAGAGGAGGGGAGCTGTTTTTT. Protein sequence: CASSLAVVTSGRGGELFF.

J is TRBJ2-2 and V is TRBV28; no reliable D call. Germline V gene lookup returns CDR1 MDHEN and CDR2 SYDVKM. The CDR3 contains 14 residues. The V and J ends lost 6 bases and 3 bases respectively, with 11 bases between them. CDR3 in amino acids: CASRKITYTGELFF. The CDR3 DNA sequence: TGTGCCAGCAGAAAAATAACCTACACCGGGGAGCTGTTTTTT.

The chain combines TRBV7-6 with TRBJ1-6; D is perhaps TRBD1 (6 bases). The germline V gene encodes CDR1 SGHVS and CDR2 FNYEAQ. Deletions cut 1 base from V and 5 bases from J, with 15 bases between. The CDR3 spans 17 residues. This CDR3 is CASSLGDRTTNNSPLHF. In DNA, the CDR3 is TGTGCCAGCAGCTTAGGAGACAGGACGACCAATAATTCACCCCTCCACTTT.